This T cell receptor beta chain is from a study of blood T cells in healthy people across ages (dated by TCRdb to between 2014 and 2016). Background for the entire study: In model experiments, template switching captured roughly one uniquely barcoded TCR beta cDNA molecule for every two T cells. To avoid experimental bias, donors of different ages were distributed randomly across sequencing lanes. Four age groups were formed from the donors: young (average approximately 15 years), middle-aged (around 37), aged (more than 55) and long-lived (less than 85). Age-related changes in TCR beta repertoire diversity were measured in the study by deep sequencing normalized with unique cDNA molecular identifiers. The study analyzed two additional independent replicas of 1 million unique cDNA reads from the same blood draw for two donors, one aged 18 to 30 and one aged 80 or older.

The library was generated by 5' RACE. Sequenced using an Illumina HiSeq 2500. A second PCR of about 7 to 12 cycles was performed with a sample-barcoded 5' primer and a J-beta primer mix. A template-switch 5' adaptor carrying 12 random nucleotides introduced a unique molecular identifier onto each TCR beta cDNA molecule. At least 2.5 million CDR3-containing paired-end reads were obtained from each sample. First-strand cDNA was synthesized from all RNA with the Mint cDNA synthesis kit, primed by a TRBC-specific oligonucleotide. Following uracil-DNA glycosylase treatment, all cDNA underwent a first 18-cycle PCR with the universal primers M1SS and BC2_uni_R. The study's processing was this. For normalization, 1 million high-quality reads were randomly selected from each sample, with every read carrying a distinct molecular identifier. Reads with shared molecular identifiers were discarded instead of being binned into consensus sequences. MiTCR, with a Q25 quality threshold and the strictest error-elimination algorithm, was used for CDR3 identification, clonotype clustering and error correction. Lower-bound total TCR beta diversity was estimated with a nonparametric unseen species model using Euler transformation. The public sequencing data were trimmed at Q25 with fastp and processed into clonotypes with MiXCR by TCRdb, which kept only in-frame beta chains. Each CDR3 protein gets just one entry, which takes the most common genes and DNA from the rows behind it. The V and J calls and clone size come from TCRdb's table, not from the authors' own analysis. This sample holds roughly 2 million distinct CDR3 sequences; roughly 50% were observed only once. The biggest ten clones account for less than 2.5% of the sample.

The donors were roughly 40 Caucasian individuals from Russia, aged roughly 6 to 100 years, who were systemically healthy. Roughly 9 milliliters of peripheral blood were drawn from each donor into EDTA-treated Vacutainer tubes. Ficoll-Paque density-gradient centrifugation was used to isolate PBMCs, with at least 6.5 million obtained per sample. Total RNA was extracted from PBMCs with Trizol reagent, with at least 5 micrograms obtained per sample. Naive CD45RAhigh/CD27high T cell percentages were measured by flow cytometry on a PBMC aliquot from every donor. On this clonotype: This receptor's antigen is unknown. Per-base quality was not reported, and no clone a single base away is much larger than it.

Points the paper makes about the study in general: Compared with the aged group, the long-lived group had more naive CD4+ T cells, fewer expanded clones and increased TCR diversity, a pattern suggesting age selection. Because profiling used bulk unsorted PBMCs, naive and antigen-experienced compartments could not be compared conclusively. The percentage of naive T cells measured by flow cytometry correlated strongly with observed TCR beta diversity. As age increased, observed TCR beta diversity per million T cells dropped in a roughly linear way, and a significant reduction was already evident by age around 41. Donor CMV infection status was unknown, potentially confounding age-related changes in expanded clonotypes. Estimates of total diversity based on one million sequenced T cells were regarded as lower bounds and as underestimates.

Reading from cysteine to phenylalanine, the CDR3 counts 17 amino acids. Kept here is only the CDR3 DNA, which spans 51 bases and is read in frame from base 1. Trimming takes 7 bases from V and 5 bases from J, and the germline ends sit 26 bases apart. Sequences MDHEN (CDR1) and SYDVKM (CDR2) are obtained from the germline V gene. The TCR sequence derives from a woman in her thirties or forties in good health. The V and J genes are TRBV28 and TRBJ1-2; TRBD1 could be the D gene, as 5 bases match. Sample: blood. At the DNA level, the sequence is TGTGCCAGCACCCGTATCGTGGGGCCGATAAACGATTATGGCTACACCTTC. Its protein product is CASTRIVGPINDYGYTF.